This T cell receptor (beta chain) was recovered during a study of metastatic and nonmetastatic thyroid tumors. Regarding the study as a whole: Reports indicated that malignant thyroid tumors showed significantly higher TCR beta diversity than benign nodules did, in blood and tumor.

Before thyroid surgery, none of the patients had received any treatment. In the authors' methods: CDR3 was compared across clinicopathological groups, and the resulting differences were used to build a distant-metastasis classifier for papillary thyroid cancer. TCRdb re-analyzed the PCR reads through MiXCR. TCRdb, not the original authors, processed these V and J calls. This table has around 20,000 clones, over 10% appearing once. This clone was seen at least ten times. The antigen is undetermined. The CDR3 sequence is 13 residues long. The germline V gene has CDR1 MNHEY and CDR2 SMNVEV (reference sequence). V lost 2 bases and J 8 bases, leaving 12 bases between the germline ends.

This chain joins TRBV27 and TRBJ1-2; D might be TRBD1 (5 bases). The receptor comes from a female donor with papillary thyroid cancer or a benign thyroid nodule (not recorded which). Some clones in this sample may be carry-over from other donors' samples. Source material: blood. This CDR3 reads CASSLEGLGGYTF. The CDR3 DNA reads as TGTGCCAGCAGTTTAGAGGGGTTAGGGGGCTACACCTTC.